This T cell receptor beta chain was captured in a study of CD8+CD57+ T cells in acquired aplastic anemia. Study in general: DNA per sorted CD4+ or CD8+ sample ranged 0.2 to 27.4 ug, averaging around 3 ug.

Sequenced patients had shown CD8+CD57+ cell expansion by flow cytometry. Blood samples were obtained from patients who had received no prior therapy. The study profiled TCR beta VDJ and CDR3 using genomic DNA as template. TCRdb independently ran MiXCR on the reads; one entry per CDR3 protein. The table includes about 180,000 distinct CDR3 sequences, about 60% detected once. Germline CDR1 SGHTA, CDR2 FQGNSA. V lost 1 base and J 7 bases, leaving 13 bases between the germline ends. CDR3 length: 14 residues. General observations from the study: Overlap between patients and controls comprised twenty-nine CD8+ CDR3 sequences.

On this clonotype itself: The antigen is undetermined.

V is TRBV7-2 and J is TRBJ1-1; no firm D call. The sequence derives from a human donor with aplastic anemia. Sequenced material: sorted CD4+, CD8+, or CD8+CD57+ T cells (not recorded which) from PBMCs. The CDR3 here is CASSLVTVTVEAFF. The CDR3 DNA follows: TGTGCCAGCAGCTTAGTTACCGTTACAGTTGAAGCTTTCTTT.